These 10 T cell receptor beta chains came from one sample sequenced in a study of T cells after yellow fever vaccination. TCRdb re-analysed the 5' RACE reads in MiXCR, keeping a single row per CDR3 protein. Of 510,000 or so distinct CDR3 sequences in the sample, about a fifth are singletons; the top ten hold roughly an eighth. Material: PBMCs, obtained 15 days after the yellow fever booster vaccination. All receptors derive from a man aged 25-45 years who received the YFV17D yellow fever vaccine.

The CDR3 spells CASSEGAGGRQPQHF. DNA for the CDR3: TGTGCCAGCAGTGAAGGTGCCGGGGGACGGCAGCCCCAGCATTTT. This chain uses TRBV2 with TRBJ1-5; tentatively, D is TRBD1 (5 bases). This CDR3 is built from 15 residues. CDR1 is SNHLY and CDR2 is FYNNEI in the germline V gene. The V end was cut by 1 base, the J end by 7 bases, with 14 bases between.

This clonotype has a handful of counts. V usage is TRBV18 and J usage is TRBJ2-5; 7 bases fit TRBD1. CDR3 length equals 14 residues. Unmatched junction bases numbered 0, after V lost 2 bases and J lost 0 bases. Germline V lookup: CDR1 KGHSH, CDR2 LQKENI. The CDR3 sequence: CASSPGTDQETQYF. CDR3 DNA sequence: TGTGCCAGCTCACCAGGGACAGACCAAGAGACCCAGTACTTC.

This clonotype was counted between two and nine times. CDR3 bases: TGCAGCGCGTTCGAGGGAGTGAATGAGCAGTTCTTC. Its protein product is CSAFEGVNEQFF. The V and J genes are TRBV29-1 and TRBJ2-1, with a possible D match to TRBD2 (5 bases). Trimming left V 7 bases short and J 7 bases short, with 14 bases between. This CDR3 spans 12 amino acids. The V gene's germline CDR1 is SQVTM and CDR2 ANQGSEA.

This chain joins TRBV4-3 and TRBJ2-7; TRBD1 aligns across 7 bases. Germline CDR1 reads LGHNA; CDR2 reads YSLEER. V trimming: 4 bases; J trimming: 2 bases; junction bases outside the gene matches: 8. The CDR3 contains 15 residues. In nucleotides, the CDR3 is TGCGCCAGCAGCCGAGATTTCGGGACAGCCTACGAGCAGTACTTC. Its protein is CASSRDFGTAYEQYF.

The sample holds a few counts of this clonotype. This rearrangement joins TRBV12-3 or TRBV12-4 to TRBJ1-4; no definite D call. This CDR3 has 12 amino acids. V gave up 3 bases and J gave up 8 bases, with 7 bases separating them. The CDR3 region is CASSFGVEKLFF. Written as DNA, the CDR3 is TGTGCCAGCAGTTTTGGGGTAGAAAAACTGTTTTTT.

This chain uses TRBV7-9 with TRBJ2-1, with D possibly being TRBD1 (6 bases). Looked up from germline, CDR1 is SEHNR and CDR2 is FQNEAQ (reference sequence). This CDR3 contains 13 residues. The V end lost 7 bases, the J end lost 4 bases, and 11 bases lay between the germline ends. CDR3 sequence (DNA): TGTGCCAGCAAGCAGGGGTTTTACAATGAGCAGTTCTTC. Amino acid sequence: CASKQGFYNEQFF.

The chain has TRBV20-1 and TRBJ2-7, with D hard to call. V was trimmed by 0 bases and J by 2 bases, leaving 14 bases between them. Germline assignment: CDR1 DFQATT and CDR2 SNEGSKA (reference sequence). The CDR3 runs to 15 residues. This CDR3 reads CSARDSLDPTYEQYF. CDR3 bases: TGCAGTGCTAGAGATTCTTTAGACCCCACCTACGAGCAGTACTTC.

This clonotype has just a few counts. The chain uses TRBV7-2 and TRBJ2-7; the D gene is possibly TRBD1 (6 bases). Germline lookup yields CDR1 SGHTA and CDR2 FQGNSA. This CDR3 contains 14 residues. V was cut by 3 bases and J by 2 bases, with 11 bases left in between. CDR3 amino acids: CASSFGDTPYEQYF. As DNA, the CDR3 is TGTGCCAGCAGCTTCGGGGACACCCCCTACGAGCAGTACTTC.

The J gene is TRBJ2-5, the V gene TRBV2; possibly TRBD2 for D (5 bases). This CDR3 is built from 13 residues. Deletions cut 4 bases from V and 5 bases from J, with 11 bases between. Germline loops: CDR1 SNHLY, CDR2 FYNNEI. CDR3 loop: CASSVFEGETQYF. The CDR3 nucleotides are TGTGCCAGCAGTGTGTTTGAGGGCGAGACCCAGTACTTC.

This clonotype was seen only once. This chain connects TRBV20-1 to TRBJ2-1; 13 positions agree with TRBD2. This CDR3 region has 15 residues. In germline, CDR1 is DFQATT, CDR2 SNEGSKA (reference sequence). With 5 bases clipped from V and 4 bases from J, the junction kept 5 bases outside the gene matches. DNA of the CDR3: TGCAGTGCTCACGGGACTAGCGGGAATTACAATGAGCAGTTCTTC. Its protein product is CSAHGTSGNYNEQFF.